A selection of T cell receptor beta chains follows, all from one sample in a study of blood T cells in healthy people across ages. TCRdb ran MiXCR on the 5' RACE reads and lists one entry per CDR3 protein. The data contain about 640,000 distinct CDR3 sequences, roughly 58% of them seen just once; the ten biggest clones take up approximately 40%. Sample: blood. The receptors were sampled from a man in his 60s in good health. Both conserved end residues are part of each CDR3. The D gene is left open where the match is weak. Clone sizes are given selectively: once, few, many, or a class where the clone is expanded.

clone_size	j_call	d_call	v_call	cdr3_aa	cdr3_nt
.	TRBJ1-1	.	TRBV6-5	CASSYSRQLNTEAFF	TGTGCCAGCAGTTACTCGAGGCAGCTTAACACTGAAGCTTTCTTT
once	TRBJ2-1	TRBD2	TRBV13	CASSLGAGGPGQFF	TGTGCCAGCAGCTTAGGAGCGGGGGGACCTGGGCAGTTCTTC
few	TRBJ1-2	.	TRBV3-1	CASSLVQGSGGYTF	TGTGCCAGCAGCCTCGTTCAGGGGTCCGGCGGCTACACCTTC
.	TRBJ2-6	TRBD2	TRBV3-1	CASSQGTKRGVPGANVLTF	TGTGCCAGCAGCCAAGGGACCAAGCGGGGGGTACCTGGGGCCAACGTCCTGACTTTC
.	TRBJ1-2	.	TRBV10-3	CAAHGTENYGYTF	TGTGCCGCTCACGGGACGGAGAACTATGGCTACACCTTC
.	TRBJ1-1	.	TRBV10-1	CASRKGGTNTEAFF	TGCGCCAGCAGGAAGGGGGGCACGAACACTGAAGCTTTCTTT
few	TRBJ2-5	.	TRBV15	CATGARRDQETQYF	TGTGCCACCGGGGCCAGAAGGGACCAAGAGACCCAGTACTTC
few	TRBJ1-2	.	TRBV4-1	CASSQDVQGSYGYTF	TGCGCCAGCAGCCAAGATGTTCAGGGGTCCTATGGCTACACCTTC
.	TRBJ1-2	.	TRBV2	CASSDPTRPYGYTF	TGTGCCAGCAGTGACCCAACGCGGCCCTATGGCTACACCTTC
.	TRBJ2-5	TRBD2	TRBV20-1	CSATLAGKETQYF	TGCAGTGCTACCCTAGCGGGAAAAGAGACCCAGTACTTC
.	TRBJ2-5	TRBD1	TRBV20-1	CSARDSGRETQYF	TGCAGTGCCCGGGACAGCGGACGGGAGACCCAGTACTTC
.	TRBJ2-5	TRBD2	TRBV20-1	CSARAGLAGETQYF	TGCAGTGCTAGAGCGGGACTAGCCGGAGAGACCCAGTACTTC
few	TRBJ1-4	.	TRBV20-1	CSATPPVENEKLFF	TGCAGTGCGACGCCCCCCGTTGAGAATGAAAAACTGTTTTTT
.	TRBJ1-2	TRBD1	TRBV5-1	CASSRTGDPPYTF	TGCGCCAGCAGCCGGACAGGGGACCCCCCCTACACCTTC
few	TRBJ1-1	TRBD1	TRBV10-3	CAISGTGNTEAFF	TGTGCCATCAGTGGGACAGGGAATACTGAAGCTTTCTTT
.	TRBJ2-1	TRBD2	TRBV28	CASSFGAGRTYNEQFF	TGTGCCAGCAGTTTTGGAGCGGGGAGGACCTACAATGAGCAGTTCTTC
.	TRBJ2-1	TRBD2	TRBV4-1	CASAGDQETQFF	TGCGCCAGCGCGGGGGACCAAGAGACCCAGTTCTTC
.	TRBJ2-1	TRBD1	TRBV7-2	CASSLARGFYNEQFF	TGTGCCAGCAGCTTAGCCAGGGGGTTCTACAATGAGCAGTTCTTC
few	TRBJ2-7	.	TRBV20-1	CSALPGDSTYEQYF	TGCAGTGCTCTACCAGGGGACTCCACCTACGAGCAGTACTTC
.	TRBJ2-5	.	TRBV7-2	CASSWSGETQYF	TGTGCCAGCAGCTGGAGCGGCGAGACCCAGTACTTC
.	TRBJ1-2	.	TRBV7-6	CASSLGQSGDYGYTF	TGTGCCAGCAGCTTAGGACAGTCGGGTGACTATGGCTACACCTTC
.	TRBJ2-5	.	TRBV6-1	CASSPGFRAQYF	TGTGCCAGCAGCCCCGGGTTTAGGGCCCAGTACTTC
few	TRBJ1-2	TRBD1	TRBV12-3/TRBV12-4	CASRGTGGWNYGYTF	TGTGCCAGCAGAGGTACAGGGGGTTGGAACTATGGCTACACCTTC
.	TRBJ1-6	.	TRBV7-8	CASSLAPVPNSPLHF	TGTGCCAGCAGCTTAGCGCCGGTTCCTAATTCACCCCTCCACTTT
.	TRBJ2-5	.	TRBV20-1	CSARVAGGGEQYF	TGCAGTGCTAGAGTTGCCGGGGGTGGGGAGCAGTACTTC
once	TRBJ2-5	TRBD2	TRBV28	CASSSGGEQETQYF	TGTGCCAGTTCTAGCGGGGGGGAACAAGAGACCCAGTACTTC
many	TRBJ2-1	.	TRBV2	CASKWVGYNEQFF	TGTGCCAGCAAATGGGTTGGCTACAATGAGCAGTTCTTC
few	TRBJ2-1	TRBD1	TRBV7-8	CASIGDSSYNEQFF	TGTGCCAGCATTGGGGACAGTTCCTACAATGAGCAGTTCTTC
few	TRBJ2-1	.	TRBV11-2	CASSLEGVNEQFF	TGTGCCAGCAGCTTAGAGGGGGTCAATGAGCAGTTCTTC
few	TRBJ2-7	.	TRBV29-1	CSVSGTILYEQYF	TGCAGCGTTTCCGGGACGATCTTGTACGAGCAGTACTTC
.	TRBJ2-1	.	TRBV2	CASSRFRSPGNEQFF	TGTGCCAGCAGTCGCTTCAGGTCCCCGGGCAATGAGCAGTTCTTC
few	TRBJ2-1	TRBD1	TRBV24-1	CATSDIGTGNNNEQFF	TGTGCCACCAGTGATATCGGGACAGGGAATAACAATGAGCAGTTCTTC
.	TRBJ2-1	TRBD2	TRBV12-3/TRBV12-4	CASSPGLAGFSYNEQFF	TGTGCCAGCAGTCCGGGACTAGCGGGATTCTCCTACAATGAGCAGTTCTTC
.	TRBJ2-1	.	TRBV9	CASSVEGVSYNEQFF	TGTGCCAGCAGCGTAGAAGGGGTCTCCTACAATGAGCAGTTCTTC
.	TRBJ1-1	.	TRBV2	CASSSSRVGDTEAFF	TGTGCCAGCAGTTCGTCGAGGGTAGGTGACACTGAAGCTTTCTTT
once	TRBJ2-5	TRBD1	TRBV20-1	CSARDLGQDLPGWETQYF	TGCAGTGCTAGAGACTTGGGACAGGATCTCCCTGGATGGGAGACCCAGTACTTC
.	TRBJ2-5	.	TRBV5-1	CASSLGYREKETQYF	TGCGCCAGCAGCTTGGGGTACAGGGAGAAAGAGACCCAGTACTTC
.	TRBJ1-5	TRBD1	TRBV2	CASSAEGQGNQPQHF	TGTGCCAGCAGTGCCGAAGGACAGGGCAACCAGCCCCAGCATTTT
.	TRBJ2-1	TRBD2	TRBV6-2/TRBV6-3	CASSPLAGVPYNEQFF	TGTGCCAGCAGCCCGCTAGCGGGTGTTCCCTACAATGAGCAGTTCTTC
.	TRBJ2-5	TRBD2	TRBV20-1	CSARRLAGFQETQYF	TGCAGTGCTAGACGACTAGCGGGCTTCCAAGAGACCCAGTACTTC
few	TRBJ2-1	TRBD1	TRBV5-1	CASSLQGVTSYNEQFF	TGCGCCAGCAGCTTGCAGGGGGTTACCTCCTACAATGAGCAGTTCTTC
.	TRBJ2-7	TRBD2	TRBV20-1	CSAKAGGSYEQYF	TGCAGTGCTAAAGCGGGGGGCTCCTACGAGCAGTACTTC
few	TRBJ1-6	.	TRBV7-2	CASSQGRPGRSPLHF	TGTGCCAGCAGCCAGGGACGCCCCGGGCGATCACCCCTCCACTTT
.	TRBJ2-5	.	TRBV6-5	CASSYADSQETQYF	TGTGCCAGCAGTTACGCGGACAGCCAAGAGACCCAGTACTTC
.	TRBJ2-5	TRBD1	TRBV18	CASSPGTVAEETQYF	TGTGCCAGCTCACCCGGGACAGTTGCGGAAGAGACCCAGTACTTC